This entry describes one TCR beta chain. These data originate in a study of cytomegalovirus exposure and HLA in healthy donors. Across the study: There were approximately 81 million unique TCRs (from HLA-typed donors) in an early data release.

A multiplex PCR was run with 60 Vbeta primers and 13 Jbeta primers. Produced via immunoSEQ multiplex PCR; TCRdb's table is partial and in-frame only. The sample lists about 120,000 clones, over 70% occurring once. The CDR3 runs 13 residues. CDR1 and CDR2 from the germline V gene are SGHDT and YYEEEE. V lost 3 bases, J lost 1 base, and 8 bases lay in between. J is TRBJ2-7 and V is TRBV5-6; the D gene is possibly TRBD1 (6 bases). The material sequenced was PBMCs. This clonotype was obtained from a female donor in good health and CMV-seropositive. The CDR3 DNA follows: TGTGCCAGCAGCTGGACAGCGTCCTACGAGCAGTACTTC. Protein: CASSWTASYEQYF.